The 4 T cell receptor beta chains below come from one sample, sequenced in a study of cytomegalovirus exposure and HLA in healthy donors. PCR was performed using 60 Vbeta and 13 Jbeta primers. Only in-frame clones appear in the TCRdb table, and some are missing; sequencing was by immunoSEQ multiplex PCR. The table includes about 140,000 clones, almost 85% detected once. Sample: PBMCs. Receptors originate from a man aged 30 to 39 in good health and CMV-seropositive.

The chain uses TRBV11-2 and TRBJ2-5; TRBD1 aligns across 9 bases. With V trimmed by 5 bases and J by 3 bases, 4 bases remained unmatched. CDR1 and CDR2 from the germline V gene are SGHAT and FQNNGV. The CDR3 is made up of 14 amino acids. The CDR3 spells CASSLGTGKETQYF. CDR3 DNA: TGTGCCAGCAGCCTGGGGACAGGGAAAGAGACCCAGTACTTC.

The V and J genes are TRBV28 and TRBJ2-2; 11 nucleotides agree with TRBD1. This CDR3 is 16 amino acids long. Germline CDR1 is MDHEN and CDR2 is SYDVKM. The J segment lost 5 bases and the V segment lost 8 bases, leaving 10 bases of the junction unmatched. The DNA for the CDR3 is TGTGCCAGCCGTGGGCTGGACAGGGGGCTTACCGGGGAGCTGTTTTTT. Its translation is CASRGLDRGLTGELFF.

This clone was detected only once. The rearrangement uses TRBV28 and TRBJ1-5; D not certain. Looked up from germline, CDR1 is MDHEN and CDR2 is SYDVKM. The CDR3 is made up of 14 amino acids. Trimming took 2 bases from V and 4 from J, leaving 9 bases between them. The CDR3 loop is CASSLRQENQPQHF. For the CDR3, the DNA is TGTGCCAGCAGTTTAAGGCAGGAAAATCAGCCCCAGCATTTT. Full variable domain (remainder filled in from reference TRBV28 and TRBJ1-5): DVKVTQSSRYLVKRTGEKVFLECVQDMDHENMFWYRQDPGLGLRLIYFSYDVKMKEKGDIPEGYSVSREKKERFSLILESASTNQTSMYLCASSLRQENQPQHFGDGTRLSIL.

The chain joins TRBV30 to TRBJ1-3; TRBD1 is a possible D gene (6 bases). Germline CDR1 and CDR2: GTSNPN and SVGIG (reference sequence). The germline V and J ends were trimmed by 3 bases and 7 bases, with 7 bases remaining between them. This CDR3 spans 11 amino acids. CDR3: CAWSQGNTIYF. The CDR3, as DNA: TGTGCCTGGAGCCAGGGGAACACCATATATTTT.